This TCR beta chain came from a study of blood T cell repertoires in COVID-19. Study-wide background: Samples of COVID-19 (acute and convalescent) were obtained from the United States, Italy and Spain. In each case, the material was cDNA or gDNA derived from T cells, B-cell-depleted T cells, or PBMCs.

In the original processing: Quantification of nucleated cells was approximated via reference gene primer amplification. Generated by immunoSEQ multiplex PCR, the TCRdb table keeps only in-frame clones and is missing some. That table furnishes V, J and clone size, whereas the DNA furnished D and trimming. The table has around 180,000 clones, approximately 85% seen once; the top ten hold approximately 9.8%. Germline CDR1 and CDR2: SEHNR and FQNEAQ (reference sequence). The CDR3 loop spans 14 amino acids. V gave up 1 base and J gave up 11 bases, with 15 bases separating them. The TCR comes from a woman older than 75 with acute or convalescent COVID-19. The specimen sequenced was peripheral blood. The chain is built from TRBV7-9 and TRBJ1-5; no reliable D call. The CDR3 DNA reads TGTGCCAGCAGCTTAGGGGCCGTCTACTCGGCCCAGCATTTT. This gives the protein CASSLGAVYSAQHF.